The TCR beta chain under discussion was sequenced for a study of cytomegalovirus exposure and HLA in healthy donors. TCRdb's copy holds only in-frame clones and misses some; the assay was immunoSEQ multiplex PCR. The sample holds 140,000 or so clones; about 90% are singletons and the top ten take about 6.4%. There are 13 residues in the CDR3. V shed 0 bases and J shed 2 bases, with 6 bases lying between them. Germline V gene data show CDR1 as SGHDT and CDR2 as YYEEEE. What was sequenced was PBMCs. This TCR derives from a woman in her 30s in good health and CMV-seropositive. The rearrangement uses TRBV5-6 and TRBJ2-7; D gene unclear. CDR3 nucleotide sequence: TGTGCCAGCAGCTTGGTCTTAACCTACGAGCAGTACTTC. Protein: CASSLVLTYEQYF. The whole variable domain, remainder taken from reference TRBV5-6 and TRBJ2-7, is DAGVTQSPTHLIKTRGQQVTLRCSPKSGHDTVSWYQQALGQGPQFIFQYYEEEERQRGNFPDRFSGHQFPNYSSELNVNALLLGDSALYLCASSLVLTYEQYFGPGTRLTVT.